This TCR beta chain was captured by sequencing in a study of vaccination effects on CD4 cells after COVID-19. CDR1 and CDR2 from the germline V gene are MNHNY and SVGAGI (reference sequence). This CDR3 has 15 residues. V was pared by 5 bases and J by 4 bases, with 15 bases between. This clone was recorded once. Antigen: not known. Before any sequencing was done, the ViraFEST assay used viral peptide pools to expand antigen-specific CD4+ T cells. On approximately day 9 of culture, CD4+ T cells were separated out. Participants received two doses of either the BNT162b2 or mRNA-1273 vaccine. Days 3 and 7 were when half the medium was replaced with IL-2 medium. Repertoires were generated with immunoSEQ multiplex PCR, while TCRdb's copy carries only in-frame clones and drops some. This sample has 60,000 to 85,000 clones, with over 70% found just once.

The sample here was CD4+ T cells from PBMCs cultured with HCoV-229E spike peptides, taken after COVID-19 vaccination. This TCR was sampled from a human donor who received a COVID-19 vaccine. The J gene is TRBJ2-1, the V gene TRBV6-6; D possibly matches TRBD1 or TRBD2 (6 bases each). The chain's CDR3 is CASSNPGAEYNEQFF. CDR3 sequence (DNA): TGTGCCAGCAGTAATCCGGGGGCGGAGTACAATGAGCAGTTCTTC.